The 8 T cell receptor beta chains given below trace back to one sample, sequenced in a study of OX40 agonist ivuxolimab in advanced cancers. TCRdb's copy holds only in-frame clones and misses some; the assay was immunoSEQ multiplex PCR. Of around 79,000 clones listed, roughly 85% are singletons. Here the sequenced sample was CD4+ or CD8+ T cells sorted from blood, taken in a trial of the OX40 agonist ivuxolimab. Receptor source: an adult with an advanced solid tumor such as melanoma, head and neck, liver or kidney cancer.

Written as DNA, the CDR3 is TGTGCCAGCAGCTTAGCTACAATCGAAGATACGCAGTATTTT. Translated, it gives CASSLATIEDTQYF. The chain has TRBV7-3 and TRBJ2-3; D is unclear. The CDR3 sequence is 14 residues long. Trimming removed 2 bases from V and 5 bases from J, with 11 bases in between. CDR1 and CDR2 (germline): SGHTA, FQGTGA.

Here the CDR3 reads CASSDGTVYSNQPQHF. For the CDR3, the DNA is TGTGCCAGCAGTGATGGGACGGTATATAGCAATCAGCCCCAGCATTTT. J is TRBJ1-5 and V is TRBV6-1, with D possibly being TRBD1 (5 bases). Germline-derived CDR1 and CDR2 are MNHNS and SASEGT. This CDR3 comprises 16 residues. The V and J ends lost 3 bases and 0 bases respectively, with 12 bases between them.

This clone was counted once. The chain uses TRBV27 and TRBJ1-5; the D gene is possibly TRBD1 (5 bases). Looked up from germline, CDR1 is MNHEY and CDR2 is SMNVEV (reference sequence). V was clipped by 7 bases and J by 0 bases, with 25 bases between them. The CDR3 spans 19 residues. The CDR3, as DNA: TGTGCCAGCATCTTGGGGGACGAAATGAAGCGTTGTAGCAATCAGCCCCAGCATTTT. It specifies CASILGDEMKRCSNQPQHF.

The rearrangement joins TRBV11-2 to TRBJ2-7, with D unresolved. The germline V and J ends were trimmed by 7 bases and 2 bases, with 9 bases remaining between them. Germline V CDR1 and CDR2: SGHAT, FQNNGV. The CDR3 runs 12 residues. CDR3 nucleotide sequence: TGTGCCAGCACCCATGACACCTACGAGCAGTACTTC. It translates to CASTHDTYEQYF. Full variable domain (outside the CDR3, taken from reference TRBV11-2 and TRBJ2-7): EAGVAQSPRYKIIEKRQSVAFWCNPISGHATLYWYQQILGQGPKLLIQFQNNGVVDDSQLPKDRFSAERLKGVDSTLKIQPAKLEDSAVYLCASTHDTYEQYFGPGTRLTVT.

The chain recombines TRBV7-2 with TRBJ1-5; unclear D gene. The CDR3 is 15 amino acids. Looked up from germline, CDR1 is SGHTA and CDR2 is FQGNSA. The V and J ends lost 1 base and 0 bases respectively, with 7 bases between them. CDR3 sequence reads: CASSLGGYSNQPQHF. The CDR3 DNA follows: TGTGCCAGCAGCTTAGGGGGTTATAGCAATCAGCCCCAGCATTTT.

Written as DNA, the CDR3 is TGTGCCAGTAGTATAGATCTCCAGACGTACCCCGGCATACTTTCCGGCTACACCTTC. This codes for CASSIDLQTYPGILSGYTF. The J gene is TRBJ1-2, the V gene TRBV19, with D unclear. The CDR3 totals 19 residues. Trimming removed 0 bases from V and 8 bases from J, with 28 bases in between. Germline V lookup: CDR1 LNHDA, CDR2 SQIVND (reference sequence).

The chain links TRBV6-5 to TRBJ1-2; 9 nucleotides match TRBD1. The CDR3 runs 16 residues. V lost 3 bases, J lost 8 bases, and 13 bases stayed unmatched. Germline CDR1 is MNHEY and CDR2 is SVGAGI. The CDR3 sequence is CASSYTYLTGGHGYTF. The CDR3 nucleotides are TGTGCCAGCAGTTATACCTATTTGACAGGGGGTCACGGCTACACCTTC.

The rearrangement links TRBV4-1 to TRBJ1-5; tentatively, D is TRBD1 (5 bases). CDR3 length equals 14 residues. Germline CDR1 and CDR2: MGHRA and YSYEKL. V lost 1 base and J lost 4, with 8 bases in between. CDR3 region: CASSQGQPNQPQHF. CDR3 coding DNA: TGCGCCAGCAGCCAAGGACAGCCAAATCAGCCCCAGCATTTT.